These 14 T cell receptor beta chains were all obtained from the same sample, sequenced in a study of Ad26.COV2.S vaccination and SARS-CoV-2 variants. Regarding treatment: roughly 18 received Ad26.COV2.S at low or high dose, single or two shots; roughly five received placebo; per-sample allocation not given. At day 63 after the first vaccine or placebo injection, samples were drawn. Assay: immunoSEQ multiplex PCR; the TCRdb copy retains only in-frame clones and omits some. Of some 640,000 clones in the sample, 89% were seen once. This specimen consisted of peripheral blood, obtained in a trial of Ad26.COV2.S vaccine versus placebo. The receptors come from a person between 18 and 60 years old who received the Ad26.COV2.S COVID-19 vaccine or a placebo.

The rearrangement links TRBV19 to TRBJ1-5; tentative D call: TRBD1 (5 bases). CDR1 and CDR2 (germline): LNHDA, SQIVND (reference sequence). V lost 2 bases and J 6 bases, leaving 8 bases between the germline ends. This CDR3 has 13 amino acids. The CDR3 region is CASSIQGPQPQHF. For the CDR3, the DNA is TGTGCCAGTAGTATACAGGGACCTCAGCCCCAGCATTTT.

This chain connects TRBV10-3 to TRBJ1-1; tentatively, D is TRBD1 (6 bases). CDR1 ENHRY and CDR2 SYGVKD come from the germline V gene. The V and J ends lost 5 bases and 3 bases respectively, with 13 bases between them. The CDR3 consists of 14 residues. The CDR3 DNA follows: TGTGCCATCAGTACCCAGCGGGGGCACACTGAAGCTTTCTTT. It is translated as CAISTQRGHTEAFF.

V and J are TRBV18 and TRBJ1-6; D is ambiguous. V dropped 4 bases and J dropped 8 bases, with 12 bases sitting between them. Germline CDR1 and CDR2: KGHSH and LQKENI. The CDR3 covers 14 residues. The CDR3: CASSLVGRDSPLHF. In DNA form, the CDR3 reads TGTGCCAGCTCACTGGTTGGGAGGGATTCACCCCTCCACTTT.

The chain employs TRBV7-9 and TRBJ1-4; no firm D call. Germline loops: CDR1 SEHNR, CDR2 FQNEAQ (reference sequence). V gave up 3 bases and J gave up 5 bases, with 7 bases separating them. The CDR3 is 13 residues long. This chain's CDR3 is CASSFGGNEKLFF. The CDR3 DNA reads as TGTGCCAGCAGCTTTGGCGGGAATGAAAAACTGTTTTTT.

This sequence joins TRBV7-9 and TRBJ1-4; no firm D call. This CDR3 comprises 15 residues. CDR1 SEHNR and CDR2 FQNEAQ come from the germline V gene (reference sequence). V was pared by 5 bases and J by 7 bases, with 17 bases between. The chain's CDR3 is CASSVDAASGEKLFF. The CDR3 DNA is TGTGCCAGCAGCGTGGACGCAGCTAGTGGTGAAAAACTGTTTTTT.

This chain joins TRBV19 and TRBJ2-1; 8 bases fit TRBD1. The CDR3 spans 16 residues. The germline V gene encodes CDR1 LNHDA and CDR2 SQIVND (reference sequence). Losses at the gene ends were 0 bases for V and 7 bases for J; bases not matched to a gene: 8. CDR3 coding DNA: TGTGCCAGTAGTATAGAGGGGCAGGGGGCACGTAATGAGCAGTTCTTC. Translating gives CASSIEGQGARNEQFF.

The V and J genes are TRBV9 and TRBJ1-6, with D unresolved. The V gene's germline CDR1 is SGDLS and CDR2 YYNGEE. This CDR3 spans 14 amino acids. Trimming pared 3 bases from V and 7 bases from J, leaving 11 bases between. The CDR3 is CASSDPRENSPLHF. The CDR3 DNA sequence: TGTGCCAGCAGCGATCCGAGGGAGAATTCACCCCTCCACTTT.

This chain uses TRBV3-1 (or the pseudogene TRBV3-2) with TRBJ2-5; a possible D gene is TRBD1 (5 bases). Germline V gene sequence: CDR1 LGHDT, CDR2 YNNKEL (reference sequence). Trimming pared 3 bases from V and 13 bases from J, leaving 18 bases between. There are 13 residues in the CDR3. The DNA of the CDR3 is TGTGCCAGCAGCCAGGGGCCTCCGGAGTCCATGTACTTC. Its translation: CASSQGPPESMYF.

In the case of this clone: The sample has other DNA sequences that encode this CDR3 too. V is TRBV5-1 and J is TRBJ2-6, with D unclear. CDR3 size: 14 residues. Per germline, CDR1 SGHRS and CDR2 YFSETQ. V lost 0 bases and J lost 4, with 5 bases in between. CDR3 region: CASSLGSGANVLTF. DNA of the CDR3: TGCGCCAGCAGCTTGGGGTCCGGGGCCAACGTCCTGACTTTC.

This chain connects TRBV18 to TRBJ1-4, with TRBD1 identical over 9 bases. Trimming removed 3 bases from V and 8 bases from J; junction bases left unmatched: 7. The CDR3 has 15 residues. Per the germline V gene, CDR1 is KGHSH and CDR2 is LQKENI. The CDR3 DNA follows: TGTGCCAGCTCACCCCAGGACGGGACAGGGGAAAAACTGTTTTTT. It is translated as CASSPQDGTGEKLFF.

The chain combines TRBV15 with TRBJ1-5, with a possible D match to TRBD1 (5 bases). With 5 bases removed from V and 6 bases from J, the gap between germline ends came to 17 bases. Germline lookup yields CDR1 LNHNV and CDR2 YYDKDF (reference sequence). This CDR3 has 15 residues. The CDR3 DNA reads TGTGCCACCAGCTCCCGGGGGGGGGTTGGTCAGCCCCAGCATTTT. As protein: CATSSRGGVGQPQHF.

V and J are TRBV12-3 or TRBV12-4 and TRBJ2-7; D possibly corresponds to TRBD1 (6 bases). V lost 5 bases to trimming and J lost 4 bases, with 9 bases between them. This CDR3 is 12 amino acids long. Written as DNA, the CDR3 is TGTGCCAGCAGTGCCGGACAGTACGAGCAGTACTTC. It is translated as CASSAGQYEQYF.

The chain is built from TRBV19 and TRBJ1-6; D unclear. Trimming pared 1 base from V and 6 bases from J, leaving 4 bases between. The CDR3 runs 13 residues. Germline values: CDR1 LNHDA, CDR2 SQIVND (reference sequence). DNA of the CDR3: TGTGCCAGTAGTATAGCCACTAATTCACCCCTCCACTTT. This encodes CASSIATNSPLHF.

This chain joins TRBV30 and TRBJ2-5, with D tentatively TRBD1 or TRBD2 (5 bases each). CDR1 and CDR2 from the germline V gene are GTSNPN and SVGIG (reference sequence). The length of the CDR3 is 14 residues. V was shortened by 0 bases and J by 4 bases, with 12 bases between the two germline ends. The DNA for the CDR3 is TGTGCCTGGAGTGTACCCGGGGCAGCAGAGACCCAGTACTTC. Protein sequence: CAWSVPGAAETQYF.